The 9 T cell receptor beta chains below all came from one sample that was sequenced in a study of blood T cell repertoires in COVID-19. Some clones are missing from TCRdb's copy, which holds only in-frame ones; the method was immunoSEQ multiplex PCR. The sample yields about 70,000 clones, 70% to 75% seen once. Sequenced sample: peripheral blood. Source of these receptors: a woman between 70 and 85 years old with acute or convalescent COVID-19.

The chain couples TRBV2 to TRBJ2-7; D perhaps matches TRBD1 (6 bases). V was cut by 5 bases and J by 0 bases, with 8 bases left in between. The CDR3 spans 13 residues. Germline assignment: CDR1 SNHLY and CDR2 FYNNEI. CDR3 coding DNA: TGTGCCAGCAGTCGGGACACCTCCTACGAGCAGTACTTC. Translated: CASSRDTSYEQYF.

This sequence joins TRBV18 and TRBJ2-7; D is perhaps TRBD2 (5 bases). The germline CDR1 and CDR2 sequences are KGHSH and LQKENI. The CDR3 is 11 amino acids. V dropped 6 bases and J dropped 5 bases, with 8 bases sitting between them. The CDR3 bases are TGTGCCAGCTCCCCCGGGGACGAGCAGTACTTC. It codes for CASSPGDEQYF. The full variable domain, rest sourced from reference TRBV18 and TRBJ2-7, is NAGVMQNPRHLVRRRGQEARLRCSPMKGHSHVYWYRQLPEEGLKFMVYLQKENIIDESGMPKERFSAEFPKEGPSILRIQQVVRGDSAAYFCASSPGDEQYFGPGTRLTVT.

This chain uses TRBV4-1 with TRBJ1-6; D gene ambiguous. V lost 0 bases and J lost 11, with 5 bases in between. This CDR3 region has 12 residues. CDR1 and CDR2 (germline): MGHRA, YSYEKL. Here the CDR3 DNA reads TGCGCCAGCAGCCAAGATTCTCCACCCCTCCACTTT. Amino acids: CASSQDSPPLHF.

This clone has just one count. The chain employs TRBV27 and TRBJ1-2; 7 bases match TRBD1. CDR1 is MNHEY and CDR2 is SMNVEV in the germline V gene (reference sequence). J lost 6 bases, V lost 0 bases, and 1 base had no gene match. The CDR3 spans 13 residues. In DNA form, the CDR3 reads TGTGCCAGCAGTTTATCAGGGGGCAATGGCTACACCTTC. Translating it yields CASSLSGGNGYTF.

V usage is TRBV21-1 and J usage is TRBJ1-2; the table's D call, TRBD1, has no DNA check behind it. TRBV21-1 is listed as a pseudogene. This CDR3 comprises 20 residues. This CDR3 is CASSKEGGRRRYTTNYGYTF. CDR3 bases: TGTGCCAGCAGCAAAGAAGGGGGCAGGAGAAGATACACAACTAACTATGGCTACACCTTC.

The chain links TRBV19 to TRBJ1-5; D is unclear. The CDR3 runs 15 residues. V shed 6 bases and J shed 6 bases, with 18 bases lying between them. Germline V gene lookup returns CDR1 LNHDA and CDR2 SQIVND (reference sequence). CDR3 residues: CASRTDLRTGQPQHF. CDR3 coding DNA: TGTGCCAGTAGGACTGACCTACGAACGGGTCAGCCCCAGCATTTT.

As DNA, the CDR3 is TGTGCCAGCAGCCAAGATCGGCTAGCGGATAAAGAGACCCAGTACTTC. It specifies CASSQDRLADKETQYF. This rearrangement joins TRBV3-1 (or the pseudogene TRBV3-2) to TRBJ2-5; 7 positions agree with TRBD2. Germline V gene data show CDR1 as LGHDT and CDR2 as YNNKEL (reference sequence). There are 16 residues in the CDR3. Trimming at V came to 0 bases and at J to 3 bases, leaving 7 bases not matched to a gene.

Only one count was recorded for this clone. The chain combines TRBV27 with TRBJ1-4; tentatively, D is TRBD1 (5 bases). V lost 7 bases, J lost 3 bases, and 15 bases lay in between. The length of the CDR3 is 15 residues. Germline V CDR1 and CDR2: MNHEY, SMNVEV (reference sequence). This CDR3 reads CASKLSRDSNEKLFF. The DNA for the CDR3 is TGTGCCAGCAAATTGAGCAGGGACTCTAATGAAAAACTGTTTTTT. Together with reference TRBV27 and TRBJ1-4, the CDR3 gives the full variable domain: EAQVTQNPRYLITVTGKKLTVTCSQNMNHEYMSWYRQDPGLGLRQIYYSMNVEVTDKGDVPEGYKVSRKEKRNFPLILESPSPNQTSLYFCASKLSRDSNEKLFFGSGTQLSVL.

This sequence joins TRBV3-1 (or the pseudogene TRBV3-2) and TRBJ2-3; TRBD2 matches 8 bases. Germline-derived CDR1 and CDR2 are LGHDT and YNNKEL (reference sequence). J was trimmed by 5 bases and V by 3 bases; bases with no gene match: 7. This CDR3 spans 15 amino acids. The CDR3: CASSHAGRAQDTQYF. The CDR3 nucleotides are TGTGCCAGCAGCCACGCCGGGAGGGCCCAAGATACGCAGTATTTT.